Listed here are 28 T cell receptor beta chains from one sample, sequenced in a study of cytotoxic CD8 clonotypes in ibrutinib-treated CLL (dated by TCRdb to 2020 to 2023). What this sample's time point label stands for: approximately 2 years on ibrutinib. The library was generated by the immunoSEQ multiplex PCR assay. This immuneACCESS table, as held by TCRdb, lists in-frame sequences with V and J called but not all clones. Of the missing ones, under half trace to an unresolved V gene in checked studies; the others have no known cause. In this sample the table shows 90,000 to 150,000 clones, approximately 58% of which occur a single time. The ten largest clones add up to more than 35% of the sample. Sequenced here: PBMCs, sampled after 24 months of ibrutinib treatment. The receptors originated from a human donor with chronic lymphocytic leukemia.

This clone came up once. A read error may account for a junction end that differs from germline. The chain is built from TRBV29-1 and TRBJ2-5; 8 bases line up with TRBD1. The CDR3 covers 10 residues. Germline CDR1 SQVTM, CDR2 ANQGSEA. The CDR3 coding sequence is TGCAGCGTAAACCAGGGGGCCTTTGACTTC. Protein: CSVNQGAFDF.

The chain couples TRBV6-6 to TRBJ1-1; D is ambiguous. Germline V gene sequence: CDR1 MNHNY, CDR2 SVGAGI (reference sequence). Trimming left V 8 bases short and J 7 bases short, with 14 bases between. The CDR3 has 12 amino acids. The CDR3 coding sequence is TGTGCCAGCGCCCCACTTCGCAGTGAAGCTTTCTTT. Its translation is CASAPLRSEAFF.

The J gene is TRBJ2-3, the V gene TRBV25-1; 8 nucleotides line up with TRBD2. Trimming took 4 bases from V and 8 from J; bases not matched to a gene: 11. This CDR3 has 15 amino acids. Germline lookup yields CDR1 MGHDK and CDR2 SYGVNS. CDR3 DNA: TGTGCCAGCAGTGCTATCGGGACTAGTCTAACTACGCAGTATTTT. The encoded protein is CASSAIGTSLTTQYF.

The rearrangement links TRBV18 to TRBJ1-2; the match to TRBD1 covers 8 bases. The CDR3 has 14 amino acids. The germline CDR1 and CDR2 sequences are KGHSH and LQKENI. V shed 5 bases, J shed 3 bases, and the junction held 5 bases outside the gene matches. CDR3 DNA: TGTGCCAGCTCAACCTCGACAGGGGACTATGGCTACACCTTC. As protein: CASSTSTGDYGYTF. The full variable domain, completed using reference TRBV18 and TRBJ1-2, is NAGVMQNPRHLVRRRGQEARLRCSPMKGHSHVYWYRQLPEEGLKFMVYLQKENIIDESGMPKERFSAEFPKEGPSILRIQQVVRGDSAAYFCASSTSTGDYGYTFGSGTRLTVV.

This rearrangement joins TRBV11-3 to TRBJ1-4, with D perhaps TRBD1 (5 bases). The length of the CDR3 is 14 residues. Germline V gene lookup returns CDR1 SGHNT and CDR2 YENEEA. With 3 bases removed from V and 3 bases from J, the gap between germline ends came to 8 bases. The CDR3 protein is CASSFRAANEKLFF. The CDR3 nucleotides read TGTGCCAGCAGCTTCAGGGCTGCTAATGAAAAACTGTTTTTT. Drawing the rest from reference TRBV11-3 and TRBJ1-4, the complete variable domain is EAGVVQSPRYKIIEKKQPVAFWCNPISGHNTLYWYLQNLGQGPELLIRYENEEAVDDSQLPKDRFSAERLKGVDSTLKIQPAELGDSAVYLCASSFRAANEKLFFGSGTQLSVL.

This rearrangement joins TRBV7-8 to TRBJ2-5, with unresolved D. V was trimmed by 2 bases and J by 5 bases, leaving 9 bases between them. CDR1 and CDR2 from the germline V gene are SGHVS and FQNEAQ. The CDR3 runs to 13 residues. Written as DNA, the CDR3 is TGTGCCAGCAGCTTAATGGGCTGGGAGACCCAGTACTTC. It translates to CASSLMGWETQYF.

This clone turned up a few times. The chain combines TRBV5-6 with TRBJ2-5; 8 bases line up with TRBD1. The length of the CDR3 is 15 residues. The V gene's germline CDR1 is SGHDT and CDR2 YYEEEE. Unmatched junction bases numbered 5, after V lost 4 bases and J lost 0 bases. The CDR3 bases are TGTGCCAGCAGCGCGGCGGACAGGGACCAAGAGACCCAGTACTTC. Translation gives CASSAADRDQETQYF.

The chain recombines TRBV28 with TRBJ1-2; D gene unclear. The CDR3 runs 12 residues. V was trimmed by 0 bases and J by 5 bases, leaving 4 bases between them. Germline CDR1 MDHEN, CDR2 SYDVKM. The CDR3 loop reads CASSLWGYGYTF. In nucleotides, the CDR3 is TGTGCCAGCAGTTTATGGGGGTATGGCTACACCTTC.

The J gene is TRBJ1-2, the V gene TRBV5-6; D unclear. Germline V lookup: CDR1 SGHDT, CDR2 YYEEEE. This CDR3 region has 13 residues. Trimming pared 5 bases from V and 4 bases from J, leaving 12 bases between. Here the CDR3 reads CASRVWLFYGYTF. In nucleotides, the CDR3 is TGTGCCAGCAGAGTTTGGCTTTTCTATGGCTACACCTTC.

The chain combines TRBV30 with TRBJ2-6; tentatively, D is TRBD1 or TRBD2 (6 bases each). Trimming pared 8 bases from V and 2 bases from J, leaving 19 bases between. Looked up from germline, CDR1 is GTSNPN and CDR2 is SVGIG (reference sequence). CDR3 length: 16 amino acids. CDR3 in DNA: TGTGCCGAAAAGGGGAGAGGGGGGACTGGGGCCAACGTCCTGACTTTC. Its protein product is CAEKGRGGTGANVLTF.

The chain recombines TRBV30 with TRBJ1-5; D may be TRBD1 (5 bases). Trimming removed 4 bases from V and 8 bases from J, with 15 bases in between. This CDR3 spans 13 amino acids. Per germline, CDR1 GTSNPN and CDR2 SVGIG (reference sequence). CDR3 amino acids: CAWTGSRNEPQHF. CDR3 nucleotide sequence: TGTGCCTGGACAGGGTCCCGTAACGAGCCCCAGCATTTT.

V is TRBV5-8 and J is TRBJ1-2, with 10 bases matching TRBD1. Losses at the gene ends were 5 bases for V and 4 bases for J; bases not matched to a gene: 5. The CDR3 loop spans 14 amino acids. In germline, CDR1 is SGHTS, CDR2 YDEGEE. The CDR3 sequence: CASRRTGGFYGYTF. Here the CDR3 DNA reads TGTGCCAGCAGACGGACAGGGGGGTTCTATGGCTACACCTTC.

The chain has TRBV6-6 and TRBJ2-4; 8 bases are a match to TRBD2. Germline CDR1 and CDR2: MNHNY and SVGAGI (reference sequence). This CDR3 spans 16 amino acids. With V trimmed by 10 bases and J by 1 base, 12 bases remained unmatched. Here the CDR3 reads CAISRGGGSAKNIQYF. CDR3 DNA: TGTGCCATCTCGCGGGGCGGGGGGTCGGCCAAAAACATTCAGTACTTC.

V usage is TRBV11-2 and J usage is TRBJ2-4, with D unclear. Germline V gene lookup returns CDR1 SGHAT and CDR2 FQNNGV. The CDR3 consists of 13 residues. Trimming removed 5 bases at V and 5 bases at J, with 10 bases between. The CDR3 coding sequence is TGTGCCAGCAGCCCCGGACGGGAAAACATTCAGTACTTC. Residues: CASSPGRENIQYF.

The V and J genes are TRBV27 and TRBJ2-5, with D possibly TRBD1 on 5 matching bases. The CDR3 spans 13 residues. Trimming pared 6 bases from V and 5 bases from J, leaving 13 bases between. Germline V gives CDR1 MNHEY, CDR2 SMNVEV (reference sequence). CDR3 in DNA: TGTGCCAGCAGGCCAGGGTATAGGGAGACCCAGTACTTC. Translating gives CASRPGYRETQYF.

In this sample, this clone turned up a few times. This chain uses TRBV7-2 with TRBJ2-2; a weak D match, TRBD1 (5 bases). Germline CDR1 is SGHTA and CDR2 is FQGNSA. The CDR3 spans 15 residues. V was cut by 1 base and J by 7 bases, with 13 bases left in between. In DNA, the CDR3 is TGTGCCAGCAGCTTAGGAGGTTCTAGGGGCGGGGAGCTGTTTTTT. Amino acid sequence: CASSLGGSRGGELFF.

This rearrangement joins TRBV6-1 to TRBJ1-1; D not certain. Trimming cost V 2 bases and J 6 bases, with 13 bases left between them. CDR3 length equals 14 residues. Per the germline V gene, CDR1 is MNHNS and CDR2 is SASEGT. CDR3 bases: TGTGCCAGCAGTGAATCCGGACGGCCCGCTGAAGCTTTCTTT. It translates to CASSESGRPAEAFF.

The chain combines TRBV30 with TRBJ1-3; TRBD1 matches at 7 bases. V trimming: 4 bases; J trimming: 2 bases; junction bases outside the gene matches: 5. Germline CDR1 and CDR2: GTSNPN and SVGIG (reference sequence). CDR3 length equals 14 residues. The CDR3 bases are TGTGCCTGGACCCCAGGGGGTGCTGGAAACACCATATATTTT. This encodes CAWTPGGAGNTIYF.

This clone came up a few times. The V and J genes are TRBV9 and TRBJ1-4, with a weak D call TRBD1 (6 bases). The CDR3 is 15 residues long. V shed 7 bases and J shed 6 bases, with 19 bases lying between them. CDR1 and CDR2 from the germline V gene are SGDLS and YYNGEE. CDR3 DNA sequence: TGTGCCAGCCAAACTGACAGGTGTAGAGATGAAAAACTGTTTTTT. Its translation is CASQTDRCRDEKLFF. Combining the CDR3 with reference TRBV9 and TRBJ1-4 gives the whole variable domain DSGVTQTPKHLITATGQRVTLRCSPRSGDLSVYWYQQSLDQGLQFLIQYYNGEERAKGNILERFSAQQFPDLHSELNLSSLELGDSALYFCASQTDRCRDEKLFFGSGTQLSVL.

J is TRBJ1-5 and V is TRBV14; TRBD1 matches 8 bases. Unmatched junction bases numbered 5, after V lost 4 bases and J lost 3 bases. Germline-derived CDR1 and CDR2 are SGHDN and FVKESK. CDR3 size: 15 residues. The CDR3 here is CASSLEDRVNQPQHF. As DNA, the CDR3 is TGTGCCAGCAGCCTGGAGGACAGGGTCAATCAGCCCCAGCATTTT.

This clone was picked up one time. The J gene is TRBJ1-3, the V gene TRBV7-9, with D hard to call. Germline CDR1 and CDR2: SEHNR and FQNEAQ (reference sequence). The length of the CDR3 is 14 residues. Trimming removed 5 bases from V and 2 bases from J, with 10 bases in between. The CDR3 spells CASSPSAAGNTIYF. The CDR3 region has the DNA TGTGCCAGCAGCCCCTCCGCCGCTGGAAACACCATATATTTT.

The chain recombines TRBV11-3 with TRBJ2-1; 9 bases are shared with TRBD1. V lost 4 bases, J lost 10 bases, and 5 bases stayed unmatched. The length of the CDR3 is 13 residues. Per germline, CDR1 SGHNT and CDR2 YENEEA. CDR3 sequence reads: CASSWDRVSEQFF. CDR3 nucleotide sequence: TGTGCCAGCAGCTGGGACAGGGTGAGCGAGCAGTTCTTC. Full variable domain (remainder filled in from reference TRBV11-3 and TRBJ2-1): EAGVVQSPRYKIIEKKQPVAFWCNPISGHNTLYWYLQNLGQGPELLIRYENEEAVDDSQLPKDRFSAERLKGVDSTLKIQPAELGDSAVYLCASSWDRVSEQFFGPGTRLTVL.

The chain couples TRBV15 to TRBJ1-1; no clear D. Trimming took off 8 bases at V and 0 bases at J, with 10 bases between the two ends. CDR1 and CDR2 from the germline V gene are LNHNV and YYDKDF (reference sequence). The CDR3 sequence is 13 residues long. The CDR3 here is CATYLTVNTEAFF. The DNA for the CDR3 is TGTGCCACCTACTTGACCGTGAACACTGAAGCTTTCTTT.

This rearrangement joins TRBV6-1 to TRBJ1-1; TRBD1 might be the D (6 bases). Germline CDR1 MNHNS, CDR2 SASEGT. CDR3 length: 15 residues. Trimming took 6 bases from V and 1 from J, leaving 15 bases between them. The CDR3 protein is CASSPGGARNTEAFF. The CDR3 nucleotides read TGTGCCAGCAGCCCCGGGGGGGCGCGGAACACTGAAGCTTTCTTT.

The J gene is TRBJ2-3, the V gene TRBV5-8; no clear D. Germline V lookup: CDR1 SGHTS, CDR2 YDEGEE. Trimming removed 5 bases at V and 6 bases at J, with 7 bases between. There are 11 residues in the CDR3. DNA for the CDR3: TGTGCCAGCAGTCCGAGGGATACGCAGTATTTT. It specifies CASSPRDTQYF. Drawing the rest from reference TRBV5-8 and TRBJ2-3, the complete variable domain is EAGVTQSPTHLIKTRGQQATLRCSPISGHTSVYWYQQALGLGLQFLLWYDEGEERNRGNFPPRFSGRQFPNYSSELNVNALELEDSALYLCASSPRDTQYFGPGTRLTVL.

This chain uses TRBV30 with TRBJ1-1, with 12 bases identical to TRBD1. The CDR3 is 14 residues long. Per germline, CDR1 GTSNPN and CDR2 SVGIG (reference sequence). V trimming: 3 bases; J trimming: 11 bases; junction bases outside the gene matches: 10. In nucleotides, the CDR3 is TGTGCCTGGAGAAGAGGGACAGGGGGCGATAGGGCTTTCTTT. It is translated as CAWRRGTGGDRAFF.

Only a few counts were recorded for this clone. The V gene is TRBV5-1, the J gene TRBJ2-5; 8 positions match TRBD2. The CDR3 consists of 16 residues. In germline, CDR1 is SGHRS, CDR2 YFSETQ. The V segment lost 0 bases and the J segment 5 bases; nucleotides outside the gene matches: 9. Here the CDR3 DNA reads TGCGCCAGCAGCTTGGACCAGCGGGGGTATTGGGAGACCCAGTACTTC. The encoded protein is CASSLDQRGYWETQYF.

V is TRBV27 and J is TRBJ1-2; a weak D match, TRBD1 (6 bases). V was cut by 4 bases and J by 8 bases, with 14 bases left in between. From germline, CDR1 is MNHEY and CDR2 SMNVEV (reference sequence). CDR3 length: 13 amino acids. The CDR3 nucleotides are TGTGCCAGCAGTTCCTCCGGGAGGGGGGGCTACACCTTC. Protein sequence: CASSSSGRGGYTF.